Below, 11 T cell receptor beta chains from the same sample are listed, as sequenced in a study of T cells in localized non-small cell lung cancer. Assay: immunoSEQ multiplex PCR; the TCRdb copy retains only in-frame clones and omits some. The sample lists some 53,000 clones, 86% occurring once. The sequencing here drew on peripheral blood, taken before any cancer treatment. Receptor source: a male donor aged 60 or over with stage III squamous cell lung carcinoma.

CDR3 sequence: CASKPSVLNTLDTQYF. CDR3 in DNA: TGCGCCAGCAAACCGTCCGTCCTGAATACCCTAGATACGCAGTATTTT. The chain uses TRBV5-1 and TRBJ2-3; no reliable D call. Germline V lookup: CDR1 SGHRS, CDR2 YFSETQ. V was shortened by 6 bases and J by 5 bases, with 22 bases between the two germline ends. The CDR3 length is 16 residues. The whole variable domain, remainder taken from reference TRBV5-1 and TRBJ2-3, is KAGVTQTPRYLIKTRGQQVTLSCSPISGHRSVSWYQQTPGQGLQFLFEYFSETQRNKGNFPGRFSGRQFSNSRSEMNVSTLELGDSALYLCASKPSVLNTLDTQYFGPGTRLTVL.

The chain links TRBV4-1 to TRBJ1-6, with D possibly being TRBD1 (5 bases). With 4 bases removed from V and 7 bases from J, the gap between germline ends came to 20 bases. The germline CDR1 and CDR2 sequences are MGHRA and YSYEKL. This CDR3 has 17 residues. CDR3 bases: TGCGCCAGCAGCCCTATTTCCAACCAGGGTGGCAATTCACCCCTCCACTTT. Protein sequence: CASSPISNQGGNSPLHF.

The rearrangement joins TRBV11-3 to TRBJ2-1, with a possible D match to TRBD1 (6 bases). The CDR3 runs to 15 residues. The V and J ends lost 2 bases and 5 bases respectively, with 13 bases between them. Germline lookup yields CDR1 SGHNT and CDR2 YENEEA. In nucleotides, the CDR3 is TGTGCCAGCAGCTTAACAGGGATCCGGGACAATGAGCAGTTCTTC. This encodes CASSLTGIRDNEQFF.

The chain combines TRBV28 with TRBJ1-4; tentatively, D is TRBD1 (6 bases). This CDR3 comprises 14 residues. The germline V gene encodes CDR1 MDHEN and CDR2 SYDVKM. Trimming shortened V by 6 bases and J by 4 bases, and 12 bases separated the two germline ends. The CDR3 is CASSTGNYNEKLFF. In nucleotides, the CDR3 is TGTGCCAGCAGCACAGGGAACTATAATGAAAAACTGTTTTTT.

This clone was seen just once. The rearrangement links TRBV4-1 to TRBJ2-7; 8 bases align to TRBD2. Germline CDR1 reads MGHRA; CDR2 reads YSYEKL. The CDR3 extends over 19 amino acids. J lost 1 base, V lost 1 base, and 15 bases had no gene match. The CDR3 bases are TGCGCCAGCAGCCAAGCGTTGGGACTAGATGGAGGAAGATCCTACGAGCAGTACTTC. Translation: CASSQALGLDGGRSYEQYF.

This clone has just a few counts. The chain combines TRBV6-1 with TRBJ1-5; D is possibly TRBD1 (6 bases). Germline CDR1 MNHNS, CDR2 SASEGT. V gave up 0 bases and J gave up 1 base, with 7 bases separating them. The CDR3 covers 15 residues. CDR3 region: CASSEAGQSNQPQHF. In DNA form, the CDR3 reads TGTGCCAGCAGTGAAGCGGGACAAAGCAATCAGCCCCAGCATTTT.

The chain employs TRBV5-4 and TRBJ2-4, with 11 bases matching TRBD1. The CDR3 consists of 15 residues. Germline lookup yields CDR1 SGHNT and CDR2 YYREEE (reference sequence). V shed 4 bases, J shed 6 bases, and the junction held 6 bases outside the gene matches. DNA for the CDR3: TGTGCCAGCAGCCACCGGGACAGGGGGGTAAACATTCAGTACTTC. Its translation: CASSHRDRGVNIQYF.

The genes are TRBV10-3 and TRBJ2-3; 9 bases align to TRBD2. V lost 3 bases and J lost 5; bases outside the gene matches: 12. Germline CDR1 and CDR2: ENHRY and SYGVKD. CDR3 size: 17 residues. In DNA form, the CDR3 reads TGTGCCATCAGTGACGACCTCGGTAGCGGGAGACAAGATACGCAGTATTTT. This sequence encodes CAISDDLGSGRQDTQYF.

The rearrangement uses TRBV6-1 and TRBJ2-1; D unclear. Looked up from germline, CDR1 is MNHNS and CDR2 is SASEGT. V lost 4 bases and J lost 6, with 7 bases in between. The CDR3 loop spans 12 amino acids. CDR3 sequence reads: CASSAFSNEQFF. CDR3 bases: TGTGCCAGCAGTGCCTTCTCCAATGAGCAGTTCTTC.

The V and J genes are TRBV7-7 and TRBJ2-7, with 12 bases aligning to TRBD2. Per germline, CDR1 SSHAT and CDR2 FNYEAQ (reference sequence). With V trimmed by 5 bases and J by 1 base, 6 bases remained unmatched. The CDR3 runs 16 residues. The CDR3 DNA reads TGTGCCAGCAGCCCCCGACTAGCGGGGGATTCCTACGAGCAGTACTTC. As protein: CASSPRLAGDSYEQYF.

The V and J genes are TRBV10-3 and TRBJ1-2, with D perhaps matching TRBD1 (5 bases). Per germline, CDR1 ENHRY and CDR2 SYGVKD. The CDR3 is 14 residues long. V lost 1 base and J lost 2, with 8 bases in between. CDR3 DNA: TGTGCCATCAGTGAGTATAGGACAAACTATGGCTACACCTTC. It translates to CAISEYRTNYGYTF.